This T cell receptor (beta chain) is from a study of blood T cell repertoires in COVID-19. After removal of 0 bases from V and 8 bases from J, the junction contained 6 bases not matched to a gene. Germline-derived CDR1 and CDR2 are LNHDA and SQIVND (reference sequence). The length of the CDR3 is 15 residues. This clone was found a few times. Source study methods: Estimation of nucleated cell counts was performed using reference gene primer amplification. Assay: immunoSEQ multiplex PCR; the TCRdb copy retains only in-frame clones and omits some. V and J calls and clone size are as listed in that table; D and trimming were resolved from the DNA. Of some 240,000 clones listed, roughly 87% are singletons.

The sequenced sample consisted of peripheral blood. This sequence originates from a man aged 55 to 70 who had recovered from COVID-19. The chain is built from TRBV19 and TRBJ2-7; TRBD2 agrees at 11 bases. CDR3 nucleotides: TGTGCCAGTAGTATAGATCAACTAGCGGGGGCCCAGCAGTACTTC. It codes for CASSIDQLAGAQQYF.